This is a list of T cell receptor beta chains from one sample in a study of blood T cell repertoires in COVID-19. The protocol was immunoSEQ multiplex PCR, while the TCRdb copy is restricted to in-frame clones and leaves out a portion. The sample carries about 69,000 clones, 84% recorded once. The material sequenced was peripheral blood. These receptors originate from a man aged 50 or older with COVID-19, enrolled during active disease. Each CDR3 is given with its conserved first and last residue. D genes are given only for firm matches. Clone size, where shown, is once, few, many, or a class for clones that have expanded.

cdr3_nt,cdr3_aa,j_call,d_call,clone_size,v_call
TGTGCCAGCAGCTTATCTAATGGCGGCTATGGCTACACCTTC,CASSLSNGGYGYTF,TRBJ1-2,-,once,TRBV11-2
TGTGCCAGCAGCTTGGATGTCGCGGGGGGCTACAATGAGCAGTTCTTC,CASSLDVAGGYNEQFF,TRBJ2-1,TRBD2,-,TRBV5-6
TGCAGTGCTAGTAGGGCTAGCGGGGCGCAAGAGACCCAGTACTTC,CSASRASGAQETQYF,TRBJ2-5,TRBD2,-,TRBV20-1
TGTGCCAGCAGCCCAAGACTAGCGGGGACCTACGAGCAGTACTTC,CASSPRLAGTYEQYF,TRBJ2-7,TRBD2,few,TRBV3-1/TRBV3-2
TGTGCCAGCAGCACCGGGTCAGGGGCGGCCACTGAAGCTTTCTTT,CASSTGSGAATEAFF,TRBJ1-1,-,-,TRBV7-9
TGTGCCAGCTTATCACGACTCACAGATACGCAGTATTTT,CASLSRLTDTQYF,TRBJ2-3,-,-,TRBV2
TGTGCCAGCAGTTACGGGGACAGGGCTCAGCCCCAGCATTTT,CASSYGDRAQPQHF,TRBJ1-5,TRBD1,-,TRBV6-5
TGCGCCAGCAGCCAAGATCGAGGGACAGGGGACACCGGGGAGCTGTTTTTT,CASSQDRGTGDTGELFF,TRBJ2-2,TRBD1,-,TRBV4-1
TGTGCCAGCAGTGAGTCCTCCTATAATTCACCCCTCCACTTT,CASSESSYNSPLHF,TRBJ1-6,-,-,TRBV13
TGTGCCAGCAGTCAGCTCCGGACGGGAAATGGCTACACCTTC,CASSQLRTGNGYTF,TRBJ1-2,-,-,TRBV6-5
TGTGCCAGCACGGCTAGCGGGGGACCCTACAATGAGCAGTTCTTC,CASTASGGPYNEQFF,TRBJ2-1,TRBD2,-,TRBV6-6
TGTGCCAGCAGCCAAGTACCGGGACAGCCCTATGGCTACACCTTC,CASSQVPGQPYGYTF,TRBJ1-2,TRBD1,-,TRBV14
TGCGCCAGCAGCTTGAGAGGGGGCCCCGCTCTGCGTGGTGGGGCCAACGTCCTGACTTTC,CASSLRGGPALRGGANVLTF,TRBJ2-6,TRBD1,-,TRBV5-1
TGTGCCAGTAGTAGACCGCCGGGACAGGGAGGCGGGGAGCTGTTTTTT,CASSRPPGQGGGELFF,TRBJ2-2,TRBD1,-,TRBV19
TGTGCCAGCAGCCACACCAGCAGGAAATACACTGAAGCTTTCTTT,CASSHTSRKYTEAFF,TRBJ1-1,-,-,TRBV11-2